The text below deals with one T cell receptor beta chain. Repertoires were generated with immunoSEQ multiplex PCR, while TCRdb's copy carries only in-frame clones and drops some. The data hold roughly 25,000 clones, with 96% observed a single time. The data were obtained in a study of monozygotic twins with cystic fibrosis. This CDR3 region has 17 residues. Trimming removed 1 base at V and 0 bases at J, with 13 bases between. Germline V gene data show CDR1 as LGHNA and CDR2 as YSLEER. This chain joins TRBV4-3 and TRBJ2-1, with D tentatively TRBD2 (5 bases). The source is a girl aged 2 to 9 with cystic fibrosis. What was sequenced was blood. The CDR3 sequence: CASSQGLLISSYNEQFF. DNA for the CDR3: TGCGCCAGCAGCCAAGGACTACTTATAAGCTCCTACAATGAGCAGTTCTTC.